This TCR beta chain originates from a study of cytomegalovirus exposure and HLA in healthy donors. PCR was performed using 60 Vbeta and 13 Jbeta primers. Using immunoSEQ multiplex PCR, the repertoire was profiled, and TCRdb retains in-frame clones only, with some absent. The profile shows around 190,000 clones, roughly 9.5% of them singletons. The CDR3 length is 15 residues. Germline V gene lookup returns CDR1 MGHRA and CDR2 YSYEKL. V dropped 0 bases and J dropped 11; count of bases not matched to a gene: 6. Details on this clone: Antigen unknown.

Study conclusions and caveats: One later analysis reportedly identified an Asian-associated ancestry cluster that showed fewer N-insertions than the approximately 700-donor mean. While the bulk of TCR sequences proved rare, some public TCRs turned up in many donors. Using a false discovery rate of 0.05, a later analysis showed that 15,000 to 20,000 TCR beta sequences were associated with HLA alleles. Highest at DRB1 and lowest at HLA-C, TCR association rates differed among HLA loci in a later analysis.

This TCR was sampled from a woman in her thirties in good health and CMV-seropositive. Sequencing was carried out using PBMCs. The V call is TRBV4-1, the J call TRBJ2-4, with 11 bases identical to TRBD2. The CDR3, as DNA: TGCGCCAGCAGCCAAGAAAGACGGACTAGCGGGCTTCAGTACTTC. Translation gives CASSQERRTSGLQYF.